This TCR beta chain emerged from a study of CD8 T cells in Susac syndrome. Reverse transcription of about 0.45 to 1 ug RNA was carried out with random hexamers. TCRdb redid the calling of the immunoSEQ multiplex PCR reads with MiXCR, one entry per CDR3 protein. The sample shows more than 200,000 distinct CDR3 sequences, 85% to 95% of them seen only once. Germline assignment: CDR1 KGHSH and CDR2 LQKENI. This CDR3 has 13 residues. Trimming left V 6 bases short and J 1 base short, with 9 bases between. Patients with Susac syndrome met the recently defined diagnostic criteria for definite or probable disease.

The sequence was collected from a human donor with Susac syndrome. The chain links TRBV18 to TRBJ2-5; D ambiguous. The source material was CD4+ T cells from PBMCs. CDR3 residues: CASSKSSQETQYF. The CDR3 bases are TGTGCCAGCTCCAAATCCAGCCAAGAGACCCAGTACTTC.